This T cell receptor (beta chain) was sequenced in a study of control samples from healthy donors and cancer patients. This CDR3 spans 14 amino acids. The germline V gene has CDR1 SGHTA and CDR2 FQGNSA. The ends were cut back, 5 bases at V and 0 bases at J, with 9 bases in the middle. Using immunoSEQ multiplex PCR, the repertoire was profiled, and TCRdb retains in-frame clones only, with some absent. The profile covers about 120,000 clones, with about 89% appearing a single time and around 3% taken by the ten largest. This chain uses TRBV7-2 with TRBJ2-3; D is uncertain. The TCR sequence derives from a man between 60 and 75 years old in good health. Sequencing used blood. CDR3 region: CASSPGRSTDTQYF. The CDR3 bases are TGTGCCAGCAGCCCTGGACGGAGCACAGATACGCAGTATTTT.